Each of the 12 T cell receptor beta chains below was sequenced from the same sample in a study of cytomegalovirus exposure and HLA in healthy donors. 13 Jbeta primers and 60 Vbeta primers were used for the PCR. Some clones are missing from TCRdb's copy, which holds only in-frame ones; the method was immunoSEQ multiplex PCR. The table shows some 150,000 clones, with roughly 80% occurring only once. The source material was PBMCs. These TCRs come from a man aged 30-40 years in good health and CMV-seropositive.

The chain is built from TRBV6-6 and TRBJ1-1; TRBD1 is a possible D gene (5 bases). The V and J ends lost 7 bases and 2 bases respectively, with 14 bases between them. CDR3 length: 14 amino acids. The germline CDR1 and CDR2 sequences are MNHNY and SVGAGI (reference sequence). The CDR3 here is CASNQNQGNTEAFF. The CDR3 DNA sequence: TGTGCCAGCAACCAGAATCAGGGAAACACTGAAGCTTTCTTT.

J is TRBJ1-2 and V is TRBV7-9, with TRBD1 as a possible D gene (6 bases). The V gene lost 8 bases and the J gene lost 10 bases, with 14 bases spanning the gap. The germline gives CDR1 SEHNR, CDR2 FQNEAQ (reference sequence). CDR3 length equals 11 residues. The CDR3 nucleotides are TGTGCCAGCTCGACAGGCCCAATCTACACCTTC. It encodes CASSTGPIYTF.

The chain employs TRBV30 and TRBJ1-1; a possible D gene is TRBD1 (5 bases). Germline V CDR1 and CDR2: GTSNPN, SVGIG (reference sequence). Trimming pared 6 bases from V and 6 bases from J, leaving 20 bases between. The CDR3 is made up of 14 amino acids. CDR3 sequence: CACEWTPLVPEAFF. In DNA, the CDR3 is TGTGCCTGTGAGTGGACACCTCTGGTCCCTGAAGCTTTCTTT.

The J gene is TRBJ1-6, the V gene TRBV5-4; D is undetermined. The CDR3 totals 15 residues. V lost 8 bases to trimming and J lost 0 bases, with 12 bases between them. Germline CDR1 is SGHNT and CDR2 is YYREEE (reference sequence). CDR3 coding DNA: TGTGCCAGTAGGGAGGCAGGCTCCTATAATTCACCCCTCCACTTT. Residues: CASREAGSYNSPLHF.

The chain recombines TRBV4-1 with TRBJ2-3; 8 bases are shared with TRBD1. Germline CDR1 is MGHRA and CDR2 is YSYEKL. Trimming removed 4 bases from V and 5 bases from J; junction bases left unmatched: 5. The CDR3 totals 14 residues. CDR3 in DNA: TGCGCCAGCAGCCTGACAGGGACAGGAGATACGCAGTATTTT. This sequence encodes CASSLTGTGDTQYF.

The chain is built from TRBV28 and TRBJ1-1; the D gene is possibly TRBD1 (5 bases). Germline lookup yields CDR1 MDHEN and CDR2 SYDVKM. Trimming left V 3 bases short and J 4 bases short, with 9 bases between. The length of the CDR3 is 13 residues. The CDR3 region is CASSLGRITEAFF. CDR3 DNA sequence: TGTGCCAGCAGTTTGGGGCGGATCACTGAAGCTTTCTTT.

The chain recombines TRBV14 with TRBJ2-1, with 8 positions matching TRBD1. CDR1 SGHDN and CDR2 FVKESK come from the germline V gene. CDR3 size: 14 residues. The junction had 6 bases not matched to a gene; V was cut back by 5 bases and J by 6 bases. The chain's CDR3 is CASSFWTGTNEQFF. CDR3 nucleotide sequence: TGTGCCAGCAGCTTTTGGACAGGGACCAATGAGCAGTTCTTC.

This sequence joins TRBV21-1 and TRBJ2-2; the table's D gene call, TRBD1, was not cross checked with the DNA. TRBV21-1 is recorded as a pseudogene. The CDR3 is 15 residues long. The CDR3 nucleotides read TGTGCCAGCAGGATGAACAGGGAATACACCGGGGAGCTGTTTTTT. Its translation: CASRMNREYTGELFF.

This chain joins TRBV19 and TRBJ1-2; D gene ambiguous. Looked up from germline, CDR1 is LNHDA and CDR2 is SQIVND (reference sequence). This CDR3 region has 11 residues. The CDR3 bases are TGTGCTAGCGGGGCTAACTATGGCTACACCTTC. Residues: CASGANYGYTF.

This chain links TRBV28 with TRBJ2-1, with 12 bases that match TRBD1. With 6 bases clipped from V and 4 bases from J, the junction kept 4 bases outside the gene matches. Germline lookup yields CDR1 MDHEN and CDR2 SYDVKM. The CDR3 consists of 15 residues. For the CDR3, the DNA is TGTGCCAGCAGCTTGGGACAGGGGGCTTACAATGAGCAGTTCTTC. Its translation: CASSLGQGAYNEQFF.

The chain uses TRBV5-1 and TRBJ1-4, with D unresolved. The germline gives CDR1 SGHRS, CDR2 YFSETQ. V shed 4 bases and J shed 5 bases, with 15 bases lying between them. The CDR3 has 15 residues. Here the CDR3 reads CASSREAQLNEKLFF. DNA for the CDR3: TGCGCCAGCAGCCGGGAGGCCCAACTAAATGAAAAACTGTTTTTT.

The rearrangement links TRBV6-1 to TRBJ1-3; D is possibly TRBD1 (6 bases). CDR3 length: 16 residues. The ends were cut back, 6 bases at V and 0 bases at J, with 15 bases in the middle. Germline V lookup: CDR1 MNHNS, CDR2 SASEGT. The CDR3 DNA reads TGTGCCAGCAGGGAATCAGGGGCAGACTCTGGAAACACCATATATTTT. It codes for CASRESGADSGNTIYF.